One TCR beta chain is described in this entry. Its binding antigen is unknown. At one end, the junction sequence differs from germline, possibly due to a read error. A case-control design nested within a healthcare worker cohort in London, UK, was used, with weekly nasopharyngeal swab PCR tests and blood sampling performed. Between 23 and 31 March 2020, the week of the UK lockdown, healthcare workers were enrolled and then followed up weekly for as long as 16 weeks. This entry comes from a study of early T cells in non-severe SARS-CoV-2 infection (dated by TCRdb to the early 2020s). In the study overall: Because TCR sequencing relied on bulk RNA taken from unsorted whole blood, pairing of alpha and beta chains was not possible.

Overall results and qualifications from the work: Matching against VDJdb was skewed toward anti-spike CD8 responses, likely underestimated virus-specific expansions, and missed private and CD4 specificities.

The library relied on 5' RACE. Sequencing used a NextSeq 500. In the TCR library protocol, unique molecular identifiers were attached to individual cDNA molecules to correct for PCR bias and sequencing error. Both TCR alpha and beta chains were sequenced, and tight co-correlation was observed between alpha and beta sequence abundances in each sample. The study's own analysis went as follows. Decombinator V4 was used to perform V gene, J gene and CDR3 annotation of TCR sequences. TCRs were defined as expanded if a significant change between any two time points was detected under a Poisson model with p below 0.0001. Abundances of TCRs were expressed as counts per million after normalisation to the total number of TCRs sequenced in each sample. MAIT TCRs were defined by TRAV1-2 paired with TRAJ12, TRAJ20 or TRAJ33, and iNKT TCRs by TRAV10 paired with TRAJ18. VDJdb, accessed 1 November 2021, was searched for CMV, EBV and SARS-CoV-2 annotated TCRs, excluding TCRs annotated for multiple antigens. Starting from the raw public reads, TCRdb applied fastp trimming at Q25, assembled clones with MiXCR and retained in-frame beta chains. A single entry per CDR3 protein holds the most common genes and DNA from its merged rows. The V and J calls come from TCRdb's annotation, not from the publication. The sample profile shows tens of thousands of distinct CDR3 sequences; 12% of them were found once. The ten biggest clones cover approximately 1.2% of the sample.

According to the germline V gene (reference sequence), CDR1 reads MNHNY and CDR2 reads SVGAGI. The CDR3 runs 15 residues from the cysteine to the phenylalanine. Here the CDR3 DNA is all that survives: 45 bases in frame from base 1. The sequence links TRBV6-6 to TRBJ1-2; the junction holds 7 bases that match TRBD1. The sequencing here drew on whole blood, taken at baseline. This TCR derives from an adult who was a healthcare worker with PCR-confirmed SARS-CoV-2 infection or an uninfected control (not recorded which). The donor label of this sample is uncertain. The DNA sequence is TGTGCCAGCAGTAACCGACAGGGCGCGAGCTATGACTACACCTTC. Its protein reads: CASSNRQGASYDYTF.